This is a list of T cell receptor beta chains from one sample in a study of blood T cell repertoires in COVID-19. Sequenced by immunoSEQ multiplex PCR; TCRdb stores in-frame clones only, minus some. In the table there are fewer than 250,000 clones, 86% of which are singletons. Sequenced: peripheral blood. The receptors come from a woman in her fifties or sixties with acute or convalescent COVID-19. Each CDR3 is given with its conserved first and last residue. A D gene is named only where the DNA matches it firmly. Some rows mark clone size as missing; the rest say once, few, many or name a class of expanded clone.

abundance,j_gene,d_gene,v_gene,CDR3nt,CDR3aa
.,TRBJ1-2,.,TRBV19,TGTGCCAGTAGTAGGACCGAGGGACTTGGCTACACCTTC,CASSRTEGLGYTF
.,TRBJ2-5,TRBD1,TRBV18,TGTGCCAGCTCACCTTCGACAGGGTTGGAGACCCAGTACTTC,CASSPSTGLETQYF
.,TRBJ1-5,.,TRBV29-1,TGCAGCGTCCGAACCGGGAATCAGCCCCAGCATTTT,CSVRTGNQPQHF
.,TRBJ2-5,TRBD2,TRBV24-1,TGTGCCACCAGTGCTGGGGGGGGAGAGACCCAGTACTTC,CATSAGGGETQYF
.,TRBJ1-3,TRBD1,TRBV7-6,TGTGCCAGCAGCCTATGGGAGACAGGGAGTCTTGGAAACACCATATATTTT,CASSLWETGSLGNTIYF
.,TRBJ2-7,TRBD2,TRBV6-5,TGTGCCAGCAGTTATGGGAGGGGCTACGAGCAGTACTTC,CASSYGRGYEQYF
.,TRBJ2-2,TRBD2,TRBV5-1,TGCGCCAGCAGCTTGGGAGGGACTAGCGGGAGGAACACCGGGGAGCTGTTTTTT,CASSLGGTSGRNTGELFF
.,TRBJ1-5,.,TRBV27,TGTGCCAGCAGTCCCCCGGCAGGGCACAATCAGCCCCAGCATTTT,CASSPPAGHNQPQHF
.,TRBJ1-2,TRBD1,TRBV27,TGTGCCAGCAGCCAGGGACAGGGTACGAGAGGCTACACCTTC,CASSQGQGTRGYTF
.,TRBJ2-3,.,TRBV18,TGTGCCAGCTCACCCCTAGCGGATACGCAGTATTTT,CASSPLADTQYF
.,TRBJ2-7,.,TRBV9,TGTGCCAGCAGCCCCTCCCCGGGACACCTTATTTATTACGAGCAGTACTTC,CASSPSPGHLIYYEQYF
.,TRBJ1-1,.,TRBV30,TGTGCCTGGAGCCGGGACACCAGCCAGGGGACTGAAGCTTTCTTT,CAWSRDTSQGTEAFF
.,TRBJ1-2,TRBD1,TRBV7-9,TGTGCCAGCAGCCAAGGACAGGGGTATGGCTACACCTTC,CASSQGQGYGYTF
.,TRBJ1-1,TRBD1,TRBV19,TGTGCCAGTAGTCTCCCGACAGGGTACACTGAAGCTTTCTTT,CASSLPTGYTEAFF
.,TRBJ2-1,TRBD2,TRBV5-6,TGTGCCAGCAGCACAGGACTAGCGGGGAGCTCCTACAATGAGCAGTTCTTC,CASSTGLAGSSYNEQFF
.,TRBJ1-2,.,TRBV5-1,TGCGCCAGCAGCTTGGGACTCGGGGATCTCTATGGCTACACCTTC,CASSLGLGDLYGYTF
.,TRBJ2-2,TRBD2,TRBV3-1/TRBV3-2,TGTGCCAGCACCCCTAGCGGGGGGGTCGGGGAGCTGTTTTTT,CASTPSGGVGELFF
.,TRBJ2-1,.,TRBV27,TGTGCCAGCAGTTTATCAAGCTACAGGGTACATGAGCAGTTCTTC,CASSLSSYRVHEQFF
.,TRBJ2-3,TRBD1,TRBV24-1,TGTGCCACCAGTGAGGGGACAGCCACAGATACGCAGTATTTT,CATSEGTATDTQYF
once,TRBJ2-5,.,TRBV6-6,TGTGCCAGCAAATCGGACCAAGAGACCCAGTACTTC,CASKSDQETQYF
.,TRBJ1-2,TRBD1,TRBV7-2,TGTGCCAGCAGCTTACTATCGACAGGGGCTGGCTACACCTTC,CASSLLSTGAGYTF
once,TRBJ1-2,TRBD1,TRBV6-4,TGTGCCAGCAGTCAGACAGGGACTAACTATGGCTACACCTTC,CASSQTGTNYGYTF
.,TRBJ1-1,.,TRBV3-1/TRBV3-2,TGTGCCAGCAGCCAACCTGGCGGCATGAACACTGAAGCTTTCTTT,CASSQPGGMNTEAFF
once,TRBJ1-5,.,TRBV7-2,TGTGCCAGCAGCTTTTTCGGGGCGGGAGGCAATCAGCCCCAGCATTTT,CASSFFGAGGNQPQHF
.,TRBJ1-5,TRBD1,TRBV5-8,TGTGCCAGCAACAGGGGTGAAGGGTTTCAGCCCCAGCATTTT,CASNRGEGFQPQHF
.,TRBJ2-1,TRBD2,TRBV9,TGTGCCAGCAGCGTAGCCCGTAGCGGGAGCTACAATGAGCAGTTCTTC,CASSVARSGSYNEQFF
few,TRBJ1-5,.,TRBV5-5,TGTGCCAGCAGCCTTCTCGACAGTCTCAATCAGCCCCAGCATTTT,CASSLLDSLNQPQHF
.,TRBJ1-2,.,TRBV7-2,TGTGCCAGCGTCCCCGAGGAGTTTCCGAGCTACACCTTC,CASVPEEFPSYTF
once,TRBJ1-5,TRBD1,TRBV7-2,TGTGCCAGCAGCCCTCAGGGGGCGGGTCAGCCCCAGCATTTT,CASSPQGAGQPQHF